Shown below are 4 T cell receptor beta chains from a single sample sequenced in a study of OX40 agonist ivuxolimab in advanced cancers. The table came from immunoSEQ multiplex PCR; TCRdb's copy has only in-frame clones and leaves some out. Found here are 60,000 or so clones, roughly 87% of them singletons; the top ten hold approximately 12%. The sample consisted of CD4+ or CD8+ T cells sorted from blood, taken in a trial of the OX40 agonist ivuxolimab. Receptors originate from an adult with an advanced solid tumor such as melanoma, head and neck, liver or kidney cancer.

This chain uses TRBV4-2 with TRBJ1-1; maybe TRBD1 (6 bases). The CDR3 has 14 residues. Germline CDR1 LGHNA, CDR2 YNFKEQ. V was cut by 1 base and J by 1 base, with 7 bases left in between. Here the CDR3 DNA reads TGTGCCAGCAGCCAAGCGACAGGGAACACTGAAGCTTTCTTT. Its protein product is CASSQATGNTEAFF.

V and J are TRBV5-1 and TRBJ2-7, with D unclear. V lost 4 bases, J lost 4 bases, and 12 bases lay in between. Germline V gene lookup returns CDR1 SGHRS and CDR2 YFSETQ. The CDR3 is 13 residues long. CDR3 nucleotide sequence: TGCGCCAGCAGCCCCGAGCACCCATACGAGCAGTACTTC. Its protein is CASSPEHPYEQYF.

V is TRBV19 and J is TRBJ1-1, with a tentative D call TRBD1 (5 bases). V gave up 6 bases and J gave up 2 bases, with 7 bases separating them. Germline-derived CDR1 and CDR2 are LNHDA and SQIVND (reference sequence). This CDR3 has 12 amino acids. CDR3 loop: CASRRGNTEAFF. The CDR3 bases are TGTGCCAGTAGGAGGGGAAACACTGAAGCTTTCTTT.

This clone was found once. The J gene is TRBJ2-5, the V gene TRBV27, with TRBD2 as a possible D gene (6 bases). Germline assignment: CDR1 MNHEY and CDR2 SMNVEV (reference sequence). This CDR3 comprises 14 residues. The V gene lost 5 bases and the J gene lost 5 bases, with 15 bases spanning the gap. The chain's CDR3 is CASSPRTTQETQYF. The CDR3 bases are TGTGCCAGCAGTCCCCGGACTACCCAGGAGACCCAGTACTTC.